Listed here are 17 T cell receptor beta chains from one sample, sequenced in a study of shared clonotypes between healthy human individuals. Naive CD8 cells were CD45RO-negative, positively selected for CCR7, excluding terminally differentiated effector memory CD45RA+ cells. Profiling relied on immunoSEQ multiplex PCR, and the TCRdb table lists in-frame clones only, not all of them. The table has about 2.1 million clones, roughly 95% seen once; the top ten hold around 1.7%. Material: naive CD8+ T cells from PBMCs. These receptor sequences come from a young man in good health. Some clones in this sample may be carry-over from other donors' samples.

The CDR3 region is CASNPDRVVRETQYF. DNA for the CDR3: TGTGCCAGCAATCCAGACAGGGTGGTTCGCGAGACCCAGTACTTC. The chain uses TRBV28 and TRBJ2-5; TRBD1 agrees at 7 bases. CDR1 is MDHEN and CDR2 is SYDVKM in the germline V gene. J lost 5 bases, V lost 7 bases, and 13 bases had no gene match. CDR3 size: 15 residues.

The J gene is TRBJ2-7, the V gene TRBV28; either TRBD1 or TRBD2 may fit D (5 bases each). The germline V gene encodes CDR1 MDHEN and CDR2 SYDVKM. Between the trimmed V and J ends, which lost 6 bases and 3 bases, there was a span of 24 bases. This CDR3 is built from 17 residues. CDR3: CASSPPRRAIGGYEQYF. CDR3 bases: TGTGCCAGCAGCCCCCCTAGACGGGCTATTGGGGGCTACGAGCAGTACTTC.

CDR3 amino acids: CASSEGRRRLATDTQYF. The CDR3 coding sequence is TGTGCCAGCAGTGAAGGGAGGCGGAGGCTAGCCACAGATACGCAGTATTTT. The chain recombines TRBV25-1 with TRBJ2-3, with a possible D match to TRBD2 (6 bases). V lost 2 bases, J lost 2 bases, and 17 bases lay in between. This CDR3 contains 17 residues. CDR1 and CDR2 (germline): MGHDK, SYGVNS. The entire variable domain, with the rest obtained from reference TRBV25-1 and TRBJ2-3, is as follows: EADIYQTPRYLVIGTGKKITLECSQTMGHDKMYWYQQDPGMELHLIHYSYGVNSTEKGDLSSESTVSRIRTEHFPLTLESARPSHTSQYLCASSEGRRRLATDTQYFGPGTRLTVL.

The chain employs TRBV9 and TRBJ2-7; TRBD1 aligns across 8 bases. CDR1 SGDLS and CDR2 YYNGEE come from the germline V gene. Trimming removed 3 bases from V and 3 bases from J; junction bases left unmatched: 5. The CDR3 has 14 residues. In nucleotides, the CDR3 is TGTGCCAGCAGCGACAGGGGGGATTTCTACGAGCAGTACTTC. Protein: CASSDRGDFYEQYF.

The chain uses TRBV6-4 and TRBJ2-3, with TRBD2 matching 7 bases. Germline-derived CDR1 and CDR2 are MRHNA and SNTAGT. CDR3 length equals 19 residues. The V segment lost 2 bases and the J segment 1 base; nucleotides outside the gene matches: 15. The DNA for the CDR3 is TGTGCCAGCAGTGACCCCGGCGGGAGTTGTAGGGTAGGCACAGATACGCAGTATTTT. Encoded protein: CASSDPGGSCRVGTDTQYF.

This clone was detected only once. The CDR3 region has the DNA TGTGCCAGCAGTTCACAGGGGACTCAAGAGACCCAGTACTTC. The encoded protein is CASSSQGTQETQYF. The chain uses TRBV27 and TRBJ2-5; tentatively, D is TRBD1 (7 bases). The V gene lost 4 bases and the J gene lost 2 bases, with 11 bases spanning the gap. Germline V gives CDR1 MNHEY, CDR2 SMNVEV (reference sequence). The CDR3 runs to 14 residues.

The chain has TRBV2 and TRBJ2-2; D unclear. The CDR3 extends over 13 amino acids. V shed 9 bases and J shed 0 bases, with 8 bases lying between them. CDR1 is SNHLY, CDR2 FYNNEI, per germline. The CDR3 loop is CASVGTNTGELFF. The CDR3 nucleotides read TGTGCCAGTGTAGGGACGAACACCGGGGAGCTGTTTTTT.

The chain uses TRBV7-9 and TRBJ2-1; D might be TRBD1 (6 bases). The germline V gene has CDR1 SEHNR and CDR2 FQNEAQ (reference sequence). CDR3 length equals 13 residues. Trimming removed 6 bases at V and 7 bases at J, with 13 bases between. CDR3 residues: CASSYSGVNEQFF. The CDR3 DNA is TGTGCCAGCAGTTATTCAGGGGTGAATGAGCAGTTCTTC. Variable domain in full (rest from reference TRBV7-9 and TRBJ2-1): DTGVSQNPRHKITKRGQNVTFRCDPISEHNRLYWYRQTLGQGPEFLTYFQNEAQLEKSRLLSDRFSAERPKGSFSTLEIQRTEQGDSAMYLCASSYSGVNEQFFGPGTRLTVL.

V gene TRBV4-1 combines with J gene TRBJ1-2; tentative D call: TRBD1 (5 bases). This CDR3 is 17 amino acids long. Deletions cut 1 base from V and 4 bases from J, with 19 bases between. The germline V gene has CDR1 MGHRA and CDR2 YSYEKL. CDR3: CASSQAETVAVGYGYTF. The CDR3 DNA reads as TGCGCCAGCAGCCAAGCCGAGACAGTGGCCGTCGGCTATGGCTACACCTTC.

J is TRBJ1-1 and V is TRBV2; TRBD1 matches 12 bases. The germline CDR1 and CDR2 sequences are SNHLY and FYNNEI. The CDR3 has 15 amino acids. The ends lost 7 bases at V and 4 bases at J; junction bases unmatched: 7. The DNA for the CDR3 is TGTGCCAGCAAGAACAGGGACAGGGGGCGCACTGAAGCTTTCTTT. Protein: CASKNRDRGRTEAFF. The entire variable domain, with the rest obtained from reference TRBV2 and TRBJ1-1, is as follows: EPEVTQTPSHQVTQMGQEVILRCVPISNHLYFYWYRQILGQKVEFLVSFYNNEISEKSEIFDDQFSVERPDGSNFTLKIRSTKLEDSAMYFCASKNRDRGRTEAFFGQGTRLTVV.

On this clone itself: Other DNA sequences in this specimen translate into the identical CDR3. This chain joins TRBV27 and TRBJ2-7; TRBD2 might be the D (6 bases). CDR3 length equals 13 residues. Trimming pared 1 base from V and 4 bases from J, leaving 8 bases between. Germline-derived CDR1 and CDR2 are MNHEY and SMNVEV (reference sequence). In DNA, the CDR3 is TGTGCCAGCAGTTTATACGCGGGGTACGAGCAGTACTTC. Protein product: CASSLYAGYEQYF.

The chain couples TRBV9 to TRBJ1-1, with D possibly matching TRBD1 (6 bases). Trimming left V 3 bases short and J 5 bases short, with 17 bases between. This CDR3 region has 15 residues. CDR1 and CDR2 (germline): SGDLS, YYNGEE. The CDR3 protein is CASSARRGGSTEAFF. The CDR3 DNA is TGTGCCAGCAGCGCCCGACGAGGGGGATCGACTGAAGCTTTCTTT. The whole variable domain, remainder taken from reference TRBV9 and TRBJ1-1, is DSGVTQTPKHLITATGQRVTLRCSPRSGDLSVYWYQQSLDQGLQFLIQYYNGEERAKGNILERFSAQQFPDLHSELNLSSLELGDSALYFCASSARRGGSTEAFFGQGTRLTVV.

The rearrangement joins TRBV11-2 to TRBJ2-5; 9 bases are a match to TRBD2. Looked up from germline, CDR1 is SGHAT and CDR2 is FQNNGV. V trimming: 4 bases; J trimming: 5 bases; junction bases outside the gene matches: 11. The CDR3 contains 16 residues. As DNA, the CDR3 is TGTGCCAGCAGCTCCATTCGCTTGGCGGGAGGGGAGACCCAGTACTTC. As protein: CASSSIRLAGGETQYF.

The chain employs TRBV4-3 and TRBJ1-4; 7 bases are a match to TRBD1. Trimming took 4 bases from V and 5 from J; bases not matched to a gene: 10. CDR1 and CDR2 from the germline V gene are LGHNA and YSLEER. The CDR3 is made up of 16 amino acids. As DNA, the CDR3 is TGCGCCAGCAGCCGAATAACAGGGGCCCTCAATGAAAAACTGTTTTTT. Protein sequence: CASSRITGALNEKLFF.

The J gene is TRBJ2-3, the V gene TRBV27, with D possibly being TRBD1 or TRBD2 (5 bases each). Germline loops: CDR1 MNHEY, CDR2 SMNVEV (reference sequence). The CDR3 extends over 14 amino acids. Trimming took 3 bases from V and 6 from J, leaving 13 bases between them. The CDR3 region is CASSLGPLRDTQYF. CDR3 DNA: TGTGCCAGCAGTTTGGGACCGCTTAGGGATACGCAGTATTTT.

The chain combines TRBV11-3 with TRBJ1-2; 7 bases are shared with TRBD1. The V and J ends lost 7 bases and 7 bases, in that order; junction bases with no gene match: 15. The CDR3 extends over 15 amino acids. The germline CDR1 and CDR2 sequences are SGHNT and YENEEA. The CDR3 sequence is CASNSKTGVCCGYTF. The CDR3 region has the DNA TGTGCCAGCAACTCAAAAACAGGGGTGTGTTGTGGCTACACCTTC. Using reference TRBV11-3 and TRBJ1-2 for the parts outside the CDR3, the full variable domain is EAGVVQSPRYKIIEKKQPVAFWCNPISGHNTLYWYLQNLGQGPELLIRYENEEAVDDSQLPKDRFSAERLKGVDSTLKIQPAELGDSAVYLCASNSKTGVCCGYTFGSGTRLTVV.

The chain couples TRBV5-1 to TRBJ2-5; D is unclear. V lost 4 bases, J lost 0 bases, and 13 bases lay in between. This CDR3 region has 15 residues. Germline V gives CDR1 SGHRS, CDR2 YFSETQ. The CDR3 spells CASSTLPENQETQYF. The CDR3 nucleotides read TGCGCCAGCAGCACCTTGCCGGAGAACCAAGAGACCCAGTACTTC.